This entry concerns a single T cell receptor beta chain. Its specificity is not known. This CDR3 has 14 amino acids. Per the germline V gene, CDR1 is MNHEY and CDR2 is SMNVEV (reference sequence). Trimming pared 6 bases from V and 5 bases from J, leaving 13 bases between. Sequencing used immunoSEQ multiplex PCR; TCRdb keeps in-frame clones, though not all of them. This sample has roughly 53,000 clones, with less than 85% found just once. This record belongs to a study of OX40 agonist ivuxolimab in advanced cancers. Study-wide points: Low normalized T-cell clonal expansion also characterized some of the nonresponders.

The chain carries TRBV27 and TRBJ1-4; D is perhaps TRBD1 (6 bases). This TCR derives from an adult with an advanced solid tumor such as melanoma, head and neck, liver or kidney cancer. The sequences come from CD4+ or CD8+ T cells sorted from blood, collected in a trial of the OX40 agonist ivuxolimab. CDR3 protein: CASSFAGANEKLFF. The DNA of the CDR3 is TGTGCCAGCAGCTTTGCAGGGGCGAATGAAAAACTGTTTTTT.